What follows is one T cell receptor (beta chain) and its context. Its antigen remains unidentified. These data belong to a study of shared clonotypes between healthy human individuals. Findings and limits, study-wide: Clonotype sharing among the donors was expected to vary with sequencing depth. Naive CD4 clonotypes were shared across a handful of donors at about 5%. Non-shared clonotypes had lower generation probabilities than those shared by all four donors.

Germline CDR1 SNHLY, CDR2 FYNNEI. V shed 4 bases and J 4 bases; nucleotides not matched to a gene: 2. The CDR3 spans 13 residues. Investigators spread the genomic DNA of each subset evenly over several immunoSEQ plates. The protocol was immunoSEQ multiplex PCR, while the TCRdb copy is restricted to in-frame clones and leaves out a portion. The sample lists fewer than 1.4 million clones, approximately 78% occurring once. The source is a man younger than 35 in good health. Some clones in this sample may be carry-over from other donors' samples. V usage is TRBV2 and J usage is TRBJ1-1; TRBD1 agrees at 8 bases. Sequenced sample: memory CD4+ T cells from PBMCs. Noted subset: CD45RA-negative fraction. CDR3 bases: TGTGCCAGCAGTGCCACAGGGGGCACTGAAGCTTTCTTT. It encodes CASSATGGTEAFF.